This T cell receptor (beta chain) is from a study of cytomegalovirus exposure and HLA in healthy donors. About this clone: Antigen: not known.

The study's findings and limits: Across donors, most TCRs were seen rarely, yet some public ones were widespread.

The donors were in the approximately 110-subject validation cohort; that cohort was separate from the 666-subject first cohort. V was pared by 0 bases and J by 4 bases, with 10 bases between. Germline V gene lookup returns CDR1 SGHRS and CDR2 YFSETQ. CDR3 size: 15 residues. TCRdb's copy holds only in-frame clones and misses some; the assay was immunoSEQ multiplex PCR. The sample lists about 160,000 clones, roughly nine tenths occurring once. The rearrangement joins TRBV5-1 to TRBJ2-2; D assignment may be TRBD1 or TRBD2 (6 bases each). The material sequenced was PBMCs. The source is a woman under 40 in good health and CMV-seronegative. CDR3: CASSLVGGVTGELFF. The CDR3 nucleotides read TGCGCCAGCAGCTTGGTGGGGGGCGTCACCGGGGAGCTGTTTTTT. The full variable domain, its missing parts supplied by reference TRBV5-1 and TRBJ2-2, is KAGVTQTPRYLIKTRGQQVTLSCSPISGHRSVSWYQQTPGQGLQFLFEYFSETQRNKGNFPGRFSGRQFSNSRSEMNVSTLELGDSALYLCASSLVGGVTGELFFGEGSRLTVL.